This T cell receptor (beta chain) emerged from a study of regulatory T cells in long-lasting Graves disease. Regarding the study as a whole: Those with persistent Graves' had less TCR diversity than newly diagnosed patients.

The sample holds many counts of this clonotype. Its matching antigen is unknown. HTBI primers from iRepertoire and Arm-PCR of CDR3 regions yielded the TCR beta libraries. TCRdb re-analysed the multiplex PCR reads in MiXCR, keeping a single row per CDR3 protein. The data contain about half a million distinct CDR3 sequences, approximately 12% of them singletons. Indicated time point: newly diagnosed GD, antithyroid drugs for less than 3 months. The TCR library was made from RNA extracted from PBMCs. Germline lookup yields CDR1 MDHEN and CDR2 SYDVKM. The CDR3 contains 15 residues. V was clipped by 5 bases and J by 0 bases, with 11 bases between them. This sample also appeared in a second study, on T cells in Graves' hyperthyroidism and ophthalmopathy. That source reports: HTBI primers were employed in a first-round RT-PCR of the TCR CDR3.

The origin of this receptor is a woman aged 25 to 39 with Graves disease. Sequencing was performed on peripheral blood mononuclear cells (PBMCs), taken at new diagnosis, from a patient treated with antithyroid drugs. The V and J genes are TRBV28 and TRBJ1-3; no clear D. The CDR3, as DNA: TGTGCCAGCAGTACAACAGATTCCTCTGGAAACACCATATATTTT. It specifies CASSTTDSSGNTIYF.